The clone carrying this T cell receptor beta chain appeared a few times. TCRdb re-called the 5' RACE reads with MiXCR, one entry per CDR3 protein. Among about 56,000 distinct CDR3 sequences listed, around an eighth were seen once. Trimming took off 6 bases at V and 3 bases at J, with 5 bases between the two ends. The CDR3 spans 11 residues. Germline CDR1 MNHEY, CDR2 SVGAGI. This entry is derived from a study of early T cells in non-severe SARS-CoV-2 infection. The TCR sequence derives from an adult who was a healthcare worker with PCR-confirmed SARS-CoV-2 infection or an uninfected control (not recorded which). Sequencing was done on a sample of whole blood. The chain is built from TRBV6-5 and TRBJ1-1; D uncertain. The CDR3 protein is CASRRYTEAFF. The CDR3 nucleotides are TGTGCCAGCAGAAGGTACACTGAAGCTTTCTTT.